This T cell receptor (beta chain) was recorded in a study of metastatic and nonmetastatic thyroid tumors (dated by TCRdb to 2019 to 2021). In the study overall: For patients with malignant and with benign thyroid disease, the researchers compared repertoires between peripheral blood samples and tumor or nodule tissue samples. General conclusions and limits of the study: In both blood and tumor samples, TCR beta diversity was reported to be significantly higher in malignant tumors than in benign nodules.

This clone has ten or more counts. The specificity of this receptor is unknown. Nothing much larger sits one base from this clone, and base qualities are not available. None of the patients had been given any treatment before thyroid surgery. Patient clinical samples collected from 2012 to 2018 were retrospectively analysed using T-cell receptor beta sequencing. The library was obtained by PCR. The listed sequencing device is Illumina HiSeq 4000. High-throughput sequencing was used to profile the TCR beta-chain CDR3 region of every patient. Under the source paper's analysis protocol: Drawing on CDR3 differences between clinicopathological groups, the researchers built a classifier meant to tell apart patients with distant-metastatic papillary thyroid cancer. Repertoire diversity was assessed with the Shannon index, and tumor-blood repertoire similarity with the Morisita-Horn index. The public reads were quality trimmed at Q25 with fastp and then assembled into clones with MiXCR by TCRdb, keeping productive beta chains. The V and J calls, along with clone size, are taken from TCRdb and not from the paper's own processing. The sample table lists about 15,000 clones, 20% to 25% of them with a count of one. The ten largest clones add up to about 8.3% of the sample.

This TCR derives from a female donor with papillary thyroid cancer or a benign thyroid nodule (not recorded which). Some clones in this sample may be carry-over from other donors' samples. Specimen: tumor tissue.

In nucleotide form, the sequence is TGCAGTGCTAATCCCGACTTGGCCTACAATGAGCAGTTCTTC. This is translated as CSANPDLAYNEQFF. The chain couples TRBV20-1 to TRBJ2-1; confidence is insufficient to name the D gene. From cysteine to phenylalanine, the CDR3 is 14 amino acids long. Only the CDR3 part of the read is kept: 42 bases, read in frame from the first base. The junction carries 12 bases between V and J, which are trimmed by 4 bases and 2 bases respectively. CDR1 and CDR2 are read off the germline V gene (reference sequence) as DFQATT and SNEGSKA.